The rows below give T cell receptor beta chains drawn from one sample of a study of neurological immune-mediated disorders. TCRdb processed the 5' RACE reads anew with MiXCR; each CDR3 protein has one entry. The sample gives 55,000 to 70,000 distinct CDR3 sequences, 11% of which show up once; 1.5% to 2% is in the top ten. The sequenced sample consisted of PBMCs. These receptors were obtained from a man aged 55 to 70 in good health. The CDR3 runs from the conserved cysteine through the conserved F or W. Each record gives: CDR3 length, V gene, clone size, D gene, J gene, CDR3 protein, CDR3 DNA. The D gene is left open where the match is weak. A clone size is listed for some rows: how often the clone was seen (once, few, many), or a class if it is expanded.

length: 12; V: TRBV20-1; size: few; D: -; J: TRBJ1-1; CDR3: CSALDTNTEAFF; DNA: TGCAGTGCCCTTGACACGAACACTGAAGCTTTCTTT
length: 14; V: TRBV6-5; size: many; D: TRBD1; J: TRBJ2-3; CDR3: CASSPRTGADTQYF; DNA: TGTGCCAGCAGCCCTCGGACAGGGGCAGATACGCAGTATTTT
length: 15; V: TRBV15; size: many; D: -; J: TRBJ2-5; CDR3: CATSRKGSGQETQYF; DNA: TGTGCCACCAGCAGGAAGGGGTCAGGCCAAGAGACCCAGTACTTC
length: 16; V: TRBV27; size: -; D: -; J: TRBJ2-3; CDR3: CASSLGVGGGTDTQYF; DNA: TGTGCCAGCAGTTTGGGTGTAGGGGGGGGCACAGATACGCAGTATTTT
length: 14; V: TRBV5-1; size: many; D: TRBD2; J: TRBJ2-7; CDR3: CATSVSGGVEEQYF; DNA: TGCGCCACCTCCGTCAGCGGGGGGGTAGAGGAGCAGTACTTC
length: 12; V: TRBV20-1; size: many; D: TRBD1; J: TRBJ2-7; CDR3: CSARTGSYEQYF; DNA: TGCAGTGCGCGGACAGGGTCCTACGAGCAGTACTTC
length: 15; V: TRBV6-2/TRBV6-3; size: -; D: TRBD1; J: TRBJ1-5; CDR3: CASSFGQGAYQPQHF; DNA: TGTGCCAGCAGTTTCGGACAGGGGGCATATCAGCCCCAGCATTTT
length: 12; V: TRBV12-3/TRBV12-4; size: many; D: -; J: TRBJ1-2; CDR3: CASSFTGGGYTF; DNA: TGTGCCAGCAGTTTTACGGGGGGTGGCTACACCTTC
length: 14; V: TRBV5-1; size: many; D: TRBD1; J: TRBJ1-1; CDR3: CASSPGGAGTEAFF; DNA: TGCGCCAGCAGTCCAGGGGGCGCGGGAACTGAAGCTTTCTTT
length: 14; V: TRBV7-9; size: many; D: -; J: TRBJ2-2; CDR3: CASSSSGVTGELFF; DNA: TGTGCCAGCAGCTCGTCAGGGGTTACCGGGGAGCTGTTTTTT
length: 15; V: TRBV15; size: many; D: -; J: TRBJ1-2; CDR3: CATSRDRTAAMGYTF; DNA: TGTGCCACCAGCAGAGATCGGACAGCCGCTATGGGCTACACCTTC
length: 13; V: TRBV7-9; size: many; D: -; J: TRBJ2-1; CDR3: CATQLRGGDEQFF; DNA: TGTGCCACCCAGCTTAGGGGGGGGGATGAGCAGTTCTTC
length: 16; V: TRBV6-2/TRBV6-3; size: many; D: TRBD1; J: TRBJ2-2; CDR3: CASSPDRGHYTGELFF; DNA: TGTGCCAGCAGCCCAGACAGGGGGCATTACACCGGGGAGCTGTTTTTT
length: 14; V: TRBV10-3; size: many; D: -; J: TRBJ1-4; CDR3: CAISESKGNEKLFF; DNA: TGTGCCATCAGTGAGTCTAAGGGTAATGAAAAACTGTTTTTT
length: 15; V: TRBV4-3; size: many; D: -; J: TRBJ1-1; CDR3: CASSKGTDLSTEAFF; DNA: TGCGCCAGCAGTAAAGGAACCGACTTGAGCACTGAAGCTTTCTTT
length: 15; V: TRBV20-1; size: many; D: -; J: TRBJ2-2; CDR3: CSARDVRGGTGELFF; DNA: TGCAGTGCTAGAGATGTCAGGGGAGGAACCGGGGAGCTGTTTTTT
length: 15; V: TRBV20-1; size: medium-sized; D: -; J: TRBJ1-2; CDR3: CSARDPVQGRYGYTF; DNA: TGCAGTGCTAGAGATCCTGTCCAGGGTCGGTATGGCTACACCTTC
length: 13; V: TRBV5-1; size: many; D: -; J: TRBJ1-1; CDR3: CASTPRGGTEAFF; DNA: TGCGCCAGCACCCCTCGTGGGGGCACTGAAGCTTTCTTT
length: 15; V: TRBV10-3; size: many; D: -; J: TRBJ2-1; CDR3: CAISESVGLDNEQFF; DNA: TGTGCCATCAGTGAGTCGGTGGGGCTGGACAATGAGCAGTTCTTC
length: 13; V: TRBV5-1; size: -; D: -; J: TRBJ1-1; CDR3: CASSLNFEGEAFF; DNA: TGCGCCAGCAGCTTAAATTTCGAGGGTGAAGCTTTCTTT
length: 12; V: TRBV28; size: many; D: -; J: TRBJ2-7; CDR3: CASRQGSYEQYF; DNA: TGTGCCAGCCGCCAGGGCTCCTACGAGCAGTACTTC
length: 15; V: TRBV10-3; size: many; D: -; J: TRBJ2-3; CDR3: CAISDLAPSTDTQYF; DNA: TGTGCCATCAGTGATCTGGCACCTAGCACAGATACGCAGTATTTT
length: 15; V: TRBV6-2/TRBV6-3; size: many; D: -; J: TRBJ1-1; CDR3: CASASGGSLNTEAFF; DNA: TGTGCCAGCGCATCGGGGGGCAGCCTGAACACTGAAGCTTTCTTT
length: 15; V: TRBV5-1; size: many; D: TRBD1; J: TRBJ1-1; CDR3: CASSFGTGMWTEAFF; DNA: TGCGCCAGCAGCTTCGGGACAGGGATGTGGACTGAAGCTTTCTTT
length: 15; V: TRBV11-1; size: many; D: TRBD2; J: TRBJ2-3; CDR3: CASSFTSGNTDTQYF; DNA: TGTGCCAGCAGCTTTACTAGCGGTAACACAGATACGCAGTATTTT
length: 16; V: TRBV7-2; size: many; D: TRBD1; J: TRBJ1-4; CDR3: CASSPAGQGSNEKLFF; DNA: TGTGCCAGCAGCCCTGCGGGACAGGGTAGTAATGAAAAACTGTTTTTT
length: 18; V: TRBV20-1; size: many; D: TRBD2; J: TRBJ2-1; CDR3: CSARDQTSVRSSYNEQFF; DNA: TGCAGTGCTAGAGATCAGACTAGCGTACGAAGCTCCTACAATGAGCAGTTCTTC
length: 15; V: TRBV5-1; size: many; D: -; J: TRBJ2-2; CDR3: CASSLVGVSTGELFF; DNA: TGCGCCAGCAGCTTAGTGGGGGTGTCCACCGGGGAGCTGTTTTTT
length: 15; V: TRBV3-1; size: large; D: -; J: TRBJ2-5; CDR3: CASSQDPDSQETQYF; DNA: TGTGCCAGCAGCCAAGACCCGGACAGCCAAGAGACCCAGTACTTC
length: 14; V: TRBV7-8; size: many; D: -; J: TRBJ2-7; CDR3: CASSLTGALYEQYF; DNA: TGTGCCAGCAGCTTAACGGGGGCCCTCTACGAGCAGTACTTC
length: 15; V: TRBV12-3/TRBV12-4; size: many; D: TRBD1; J: TRBJ2-1; CDR3: CASRPGQGRLDEQFF; DNA: TGTGCCAGCAGGCCGGGACAGGGTCGTTTAGATGAGCAGTTCTTC
length: 15; V: TRBV28; size: few; D: TRBD1; J: TRBJ2-4; CDR3: CASSLRDRTKNIQYF; DNA: TGTGCCAGCAGTTTACGGGACAGGACCAAAAACATTCAGTACTTC
length: 15; V: TRBV6-5; size: many; D: TRBD1; J: TRBJ2-1; CDR3: CASSYTGDRRNEQFF; DNA: TGTGCCAGCAGTTACACAGGGGATCGAAGGAATGAGCAGTTCTTC
length: 14; V: TRBV10-2; size: -; D: TRBD1; J: TRBJ2-1; CDR3: CASSDWDRHNEQFF; DNA: TGCGCCAGTAGTGATTGGGACAGGCACAATGAGCAGTTCTTC
length: 14; V: TRBV18; size: -; D: TRBD1; J: TRBJ2-7; CDR3: CASSIAQGSLEQYF; DNA: TGTGCCAGCTCGATTGCACAGGGGTCGCTCGAGCAGTACTTC
length: 16; V: TRBV27; size: many; D: TRBD1; J: TRBJ2-1; CDR3: CASSTRTGGAFNEQFF; DNA: TGTGCCAGCAGTACCCGGACAGGGGGCGCCTTTAATGAGCAGTTCTTC
length: 12; V: TRBV25-1; size: many; D: -; J: TRBJ1-6; CDR3: CASGGYNSPLHF; DNA: TGTGCCAGCGGGGGGTATAATTCACCCCTCCACTTT
length: 15; V: TRBV7-2; size: many; D: TRBD2; J: TRBJ2-3; CDR3: CASSFGLALTDTQYF; DNA: TGTGCCAGCAGCTTCGGACTAGCGCTCACAGATACGCAGTATTTT
length: 13; V: TRBV12-3/TRBV12-4; size: many; D: -; J: TRBJ1-1; CDR3: CASSLTTATEAFF; DNA: TGTGCCAGCAGTTTGACGACCGCCACTGAAGCTTTCTTT
length: 15; V: TRBV5-1; size: many; D: -; J: TRBJ1-1; CDR3: CASSLTGATIRGAFF; DNA: TGCGCCAGCAGCTTGACGGGGGCCACCATTAGGGGAGCTTTCTTT
length: 12; V: TRBV16; size: many; D: -; J: TRBJ2-7; CDR3: CASSRRSDEQYF; DNA: TGTGCCAGCAGCCGGAGAAGCGACGAGCAGTACTTC
length: 13; V: TRBV20-1; size: many; D: -; J: TRBJ1-2; CDR3: CSARVDRSFGYTF; DNA: TGCAGTGCTAGAGTCGACAGGTCGTTTGGCTACACCTTC
length: 15; V: TRBV6-5; size: -; D: TRBD1; J: TRBJ2-7; CDR3: CASSSTLGTAYEQYF; DNA: TGTGCCAGCAGTTCCACCCTTGGGACAGCCTACGAGCAGTACTTC
length: 14; V: TRBV20-1; size: many; D: TRBD2; J: TRBJ2-7; CDR3: CSARVPLAGDEQYF; DNA: TGCAGTGCTAGAGTCCCACTAGCGGGGGACGAGCAGTACTTC
length: 15; V: TRBV10-3; size: many; D: -; J: TRBJ1-6; CDR3: CAISGGLSGNSPLHF; DNA: TGTGCCATCAGTGGAGGGCTCAGTGGTAATTCACCCCTCCACTTT
length: 15; V: TRBV20-1; size: many; D: TRBD1; J: TRBJ2-7; CDR3: CSAREPWDSSYEQYF; DNA: TGCAGTGCTAGAGAGCCCTGGGACAGCTCCTACGAGCAGTACTTC
length: 14; V: TRBV5-1; size: many; D: -; J: TRBJ2-5; CDR3: CASSSRDGQETQYF; DNA: TGCGCCAGCAGCAGCCGGGACGGACAAGAGACCCAGTACTTC
length: 16; V: TRBV11-2; size: many; D: TRBD1; J: TRBJ2-4; CDR3: CASSPTHRGGQNIQYF; DNA: TGTGCCAGCAGCCCAACGCACAGGGGTGGCCAAAACATTCAGTACTTC
length: 14; V: TRBV29-1; size: many; D: -; J: TRBJ1-3; CDR3: CSVEDVTVGNTIYF; DNA: TGCAGCGTGGAGGATGTTACAGTAGGAAACACCATATATTTT
length: 13; V: TRBV20-1; size: many; D: -; J: TRBJ1-1; CDR3: CSAGGGPGSEAFF; DNA: TGCAGTGCCGGGGGGGGGCCGGGCTCTGAAGCTTTCTTT